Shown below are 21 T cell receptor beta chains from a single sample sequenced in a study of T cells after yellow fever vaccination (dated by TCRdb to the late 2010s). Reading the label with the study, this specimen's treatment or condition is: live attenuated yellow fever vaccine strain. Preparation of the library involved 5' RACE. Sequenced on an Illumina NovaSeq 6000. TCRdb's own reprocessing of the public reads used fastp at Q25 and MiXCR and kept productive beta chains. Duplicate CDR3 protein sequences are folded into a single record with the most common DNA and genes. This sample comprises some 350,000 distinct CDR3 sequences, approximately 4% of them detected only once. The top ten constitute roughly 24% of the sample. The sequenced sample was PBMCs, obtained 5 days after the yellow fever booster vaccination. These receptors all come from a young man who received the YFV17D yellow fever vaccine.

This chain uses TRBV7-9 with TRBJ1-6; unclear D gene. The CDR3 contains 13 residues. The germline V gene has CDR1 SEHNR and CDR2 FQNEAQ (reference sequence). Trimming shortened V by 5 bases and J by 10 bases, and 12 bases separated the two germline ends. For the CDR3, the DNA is TGTGCCAGCAGCGACGGGGTGGGGTCACCCCTCCACTTT. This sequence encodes CASSDGVGSPLHF. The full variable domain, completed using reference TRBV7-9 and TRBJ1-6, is DTGVSQNPRHKITKRGQNVTFRCDPISEHNRLYWYRQTLGQGPEFLTYFQNEAQLEKSRLLSDRFSAERPKGSFSTLEIQRTEQGDSAMYLCASSDGVGSPLHFGNGTRLTVT.

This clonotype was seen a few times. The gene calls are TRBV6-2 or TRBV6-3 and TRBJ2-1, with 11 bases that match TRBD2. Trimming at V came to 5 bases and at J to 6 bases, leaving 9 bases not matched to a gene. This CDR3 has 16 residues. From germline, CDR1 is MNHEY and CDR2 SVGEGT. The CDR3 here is CASSGQIAGGPNEQFF. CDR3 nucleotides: TGTGCCAGCAGTGGCCAGATAGCGGGGGGGCCCAATGAGCAGTTCTTC.

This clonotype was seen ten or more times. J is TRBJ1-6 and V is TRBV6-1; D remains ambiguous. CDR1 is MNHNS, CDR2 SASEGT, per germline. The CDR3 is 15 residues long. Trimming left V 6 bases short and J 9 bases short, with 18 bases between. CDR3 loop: CASSLVGGTRSPLHF. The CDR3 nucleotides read TGTGCCAGCAGCCTTGTGGGAGGCACCCGTTCACCCCTCCACTTT.

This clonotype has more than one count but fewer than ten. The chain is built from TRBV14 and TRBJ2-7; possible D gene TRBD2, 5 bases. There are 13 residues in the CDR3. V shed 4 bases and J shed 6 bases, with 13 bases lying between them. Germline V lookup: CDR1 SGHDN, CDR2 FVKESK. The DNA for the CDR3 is TGTGCCAGCAGCCCCCGTGCTGGAGGCGAGCAGTACGTC. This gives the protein CASSPRAGGEQYV.

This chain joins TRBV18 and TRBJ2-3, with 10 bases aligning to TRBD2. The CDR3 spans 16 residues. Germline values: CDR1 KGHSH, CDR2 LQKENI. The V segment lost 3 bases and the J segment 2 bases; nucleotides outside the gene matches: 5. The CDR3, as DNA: TGTGCCAGCTCACCTACGAGCGGGGGGGACACAGATACGCAGTATTTT. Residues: CASSPTSGGDTDTQYF.

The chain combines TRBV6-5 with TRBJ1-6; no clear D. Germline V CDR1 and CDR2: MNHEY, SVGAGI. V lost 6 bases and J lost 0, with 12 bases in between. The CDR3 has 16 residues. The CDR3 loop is CASRRDPSSYNSPLHF. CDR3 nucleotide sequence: TGTGCCAGCAGGCGAGACCCCAGCTCCTATAATTCACCCCTCCACTTT.

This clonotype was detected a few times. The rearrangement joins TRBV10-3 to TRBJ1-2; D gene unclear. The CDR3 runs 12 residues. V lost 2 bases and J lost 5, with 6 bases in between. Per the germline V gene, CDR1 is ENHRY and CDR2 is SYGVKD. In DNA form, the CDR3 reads TGTGCCATCAGTGAGACTGCTTATGGCTACACCTTC. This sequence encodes CAISETAYGYTF.

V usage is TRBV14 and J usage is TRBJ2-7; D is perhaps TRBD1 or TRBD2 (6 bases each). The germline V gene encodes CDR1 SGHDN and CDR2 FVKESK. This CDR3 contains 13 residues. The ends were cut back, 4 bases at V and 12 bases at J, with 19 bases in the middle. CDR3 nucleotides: TGTGCCAGCAGCCCGAGGGGGGCACCACATCGGTACTTC. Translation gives CASSPRGAPHRYF.

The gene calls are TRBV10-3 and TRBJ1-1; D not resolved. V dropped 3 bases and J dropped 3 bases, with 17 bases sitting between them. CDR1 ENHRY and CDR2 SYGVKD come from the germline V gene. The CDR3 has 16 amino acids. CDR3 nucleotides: TGTGCCATCAGTGACCCCCGGGCGAGGGCCGACACTGAAGCTTTCTTT. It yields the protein CAISDPRARADTEAFF.

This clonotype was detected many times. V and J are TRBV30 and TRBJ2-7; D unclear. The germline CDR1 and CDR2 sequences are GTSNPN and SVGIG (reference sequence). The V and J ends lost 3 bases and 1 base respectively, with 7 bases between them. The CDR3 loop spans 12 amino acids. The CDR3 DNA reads TGTGCCTGGAGGGGTGCGTCCTACGAGCAGTACTTC. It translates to CAWRGASYEQYF.

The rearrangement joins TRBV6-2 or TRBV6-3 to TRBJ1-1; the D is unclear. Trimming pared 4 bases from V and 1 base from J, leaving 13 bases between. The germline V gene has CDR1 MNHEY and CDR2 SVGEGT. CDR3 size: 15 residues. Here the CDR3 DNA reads TGTGCCAGCAGTTTGGTGGACGGCGGGAACACTGAAGCTTTCTTT. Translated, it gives CASSLVDGGNTEAFF.

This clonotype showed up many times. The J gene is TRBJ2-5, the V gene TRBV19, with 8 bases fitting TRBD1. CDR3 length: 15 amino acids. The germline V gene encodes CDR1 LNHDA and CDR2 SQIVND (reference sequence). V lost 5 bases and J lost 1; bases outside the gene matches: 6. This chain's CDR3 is CASSPGTGTQETQYF. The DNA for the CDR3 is TGTGCCAGTAGTCCCGGGACAGGAACCCAAGAGACCCAGTACTTC.

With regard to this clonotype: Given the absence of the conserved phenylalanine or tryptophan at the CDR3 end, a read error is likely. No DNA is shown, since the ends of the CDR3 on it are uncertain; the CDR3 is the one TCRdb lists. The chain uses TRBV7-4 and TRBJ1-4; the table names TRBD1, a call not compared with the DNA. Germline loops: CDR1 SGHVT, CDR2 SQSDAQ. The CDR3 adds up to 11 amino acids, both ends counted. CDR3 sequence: CASNLRQGADG.

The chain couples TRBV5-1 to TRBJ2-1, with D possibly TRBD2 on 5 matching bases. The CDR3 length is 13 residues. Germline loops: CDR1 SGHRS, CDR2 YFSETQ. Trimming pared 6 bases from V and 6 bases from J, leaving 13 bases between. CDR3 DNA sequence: TGCGCCAGCACCCCCGGAAGCGGCAATGAGCAGTTCTTC. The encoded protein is CASTPGSGNEQFF.

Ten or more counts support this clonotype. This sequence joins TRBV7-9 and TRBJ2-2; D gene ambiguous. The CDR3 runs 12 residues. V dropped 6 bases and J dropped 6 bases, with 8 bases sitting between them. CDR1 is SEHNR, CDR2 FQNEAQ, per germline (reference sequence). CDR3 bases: TGTGCCAGCAGGAGTGCCCCCGGGGAGCTGTTTTTT. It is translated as CASRSAPGELFF.

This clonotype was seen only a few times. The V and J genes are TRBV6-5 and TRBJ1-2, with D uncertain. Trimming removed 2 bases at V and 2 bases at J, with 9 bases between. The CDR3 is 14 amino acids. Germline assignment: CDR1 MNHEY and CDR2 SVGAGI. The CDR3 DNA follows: TGTGCCAGCAGTTACGACAACCAGAACTATGGCTACACCTTC. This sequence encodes CASSYDNQNYGYTF.

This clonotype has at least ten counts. The CDR3, as DNA: TGTGCCAGCAGCTTGAGGGGGACCCAAGAGACCCAGTACTTC. Residues: CASSLRGTQETQYF. The rearrangement links TRBV5-4 to TRBJ2-5; D might be TRBD1 (6 bases). CDR3 length: 14 residues. Per the germline V gene, CDR1 is SGHNT and CDR2 is YYREEE (reference sequence). V dropped 1 base and J dropped 1 base, with 8 bases sitting between them.

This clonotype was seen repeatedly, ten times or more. CDR3 coding DNA: TGCGCCAGCAGATCCGAGACCGGGGAGCTGTTTTTT. Translation gives CASRSETGELFF. The J gene is TRBJ2-2, the V gene TRBV5-1, with D uncertain. Germline CDR1 SGHRS, CDR2 YFSETQ. V lost 5 bases to trimming and J lost 5 bases, with 7 bases between them. CDR3 length: 12 amino acids. The whole variable domain, filled in from reference TRBV5-1 and TRBJ2-2, reads KAGVTQTPRYLIKTRGQQVTLSCSPISGHRSVSWYQQTPGQGLQFLFEYFSETQRNKGNFPGRFSGRQFSNSRSEMNVSTLELGDSALYLCASRSETGELFFGEGSRLTVL.

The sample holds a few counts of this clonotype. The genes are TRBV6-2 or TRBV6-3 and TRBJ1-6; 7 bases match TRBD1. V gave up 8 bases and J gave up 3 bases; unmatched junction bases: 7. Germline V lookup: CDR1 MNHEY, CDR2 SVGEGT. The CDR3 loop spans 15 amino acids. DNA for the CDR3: TGTGCCAGCGTTCGACAGGGTCTCTATAATTCACCCCTCCACTTT. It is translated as CASVRQGLYNSPLHF.

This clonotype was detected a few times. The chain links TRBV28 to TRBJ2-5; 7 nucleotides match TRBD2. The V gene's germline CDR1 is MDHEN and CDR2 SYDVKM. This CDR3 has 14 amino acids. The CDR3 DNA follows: TGTGCAAGTCGCCCGCGGGGGATCAAAGAGACCCAGTACTTC. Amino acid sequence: CASRPRGIKETQYF. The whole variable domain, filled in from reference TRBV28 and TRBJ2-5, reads DVKVTQSSRYLVKRTGEKVFLECVQDMDHENMFWYRQDPGLGLRLIYFSYDVKMKEKGDIPEGYSVSREKKERFSLILESASTNQTSMYLCASRPRGIKETQYFGPGTRLLVL.

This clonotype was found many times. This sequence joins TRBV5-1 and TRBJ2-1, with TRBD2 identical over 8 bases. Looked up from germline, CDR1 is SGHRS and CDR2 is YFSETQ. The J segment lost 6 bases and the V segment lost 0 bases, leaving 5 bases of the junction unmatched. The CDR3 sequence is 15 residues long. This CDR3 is CASSLGPGGLNEQFF. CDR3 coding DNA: TGCGCCAGCAGCTTGGGGCCGGGGGGGCTCAATGAGCAGTTCTTC. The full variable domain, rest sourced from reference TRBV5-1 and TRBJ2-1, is KAGVTQTPRYLIKTRGQQVTLSCSPISGHRSVSWYQQTPGQGLQFLFEYFSETQRNKGNFPGRFSGRQFSNSRSEMNVSTLELGDSALYLCASSLGPGGLNEQFFGPGTRLTVL.